Each of the 12 T cell receptor beta chains below was sequenced from the same sample in a study of T cells in Graves' hyperthyroidism and ophthalmopathy. RNA transcripts gave rise to amplified TCR beta CDR3 regions. During a first-round RT-PCR of the TCR CDR3, the HTBI primer set was used. TCRdb re-called the multiplex PCR reads through MiXCR, storing one row per CDR3 protein. Found here are around 300,000 distinct CDR3 sequences, less than 30% of them singletons; the top ten hold roughly a quarter. Sequencing used blood. The receptors here all came from a man aged 35 to 55 with Graves' hyperthyroidism that later progressed to Graves' ophthalmopathy.

The chain uses TRBV6-2 or TRBV6-3 and TRBJ1-1, with 7 bases lining up with TRBD1. The CDR3 is made up of 14 amino acids. J lost 6 bases, V lost 2 bases, and 6 bases had no gene match. Germline CDR1 is MNHEY and CDR2 is SVGEGT. The CDR3 reads CASSYGQGVAEAFF. Here the CDR3 DNA reads TGTGCCAGCAGTTACGGGCAGGGGGTCGCTGAAGCTTTCTTT.

The table lists this clonotype with many counts. V is TRBV7-8 and J is TRBJ2-7, with D possibly matching TRBD2 (6 bases). This CDR3 contains 15 residues. The germline V gene has CDR1 SGHVS and CDR2 FQNEAQ. Trimming left V 1 base short and J 5 bases short, with 15 bases between. The chain's CDR3 is CASSLVRFSGNEQYF. CDR3 in DNA: TGTGCCAGCAGCTTAGTACGTTTTAGCGGCAACGAGCAGTACTTC.

This clonotype showed up many times. The chain joins TRBV12-3 or TRBV12-4 to TRBJ2-2; 9 bases fit TRBD2. The V and J ends lost 4 bases and 5 bases, in that order; junction bases with no gene match: 8. CDR3 length: 16 amino acids. The CDR3 here is CASSSIAGAGTGELFF. As DNA, the CDR3 is TGTGCCAGCAGTTCAATAGCGGGAGCGGGGACCGGGGAGCTGTTTTTT.

This clonotype has ten or more counts. This chain uses TRBV6-1 with TRBJ1-5; D unresolved. The germline V gene has CDR1 MNHNS and CDR2 SASEGT. This CDR3 is 15 amino acids long. V was pared by 2 bases and J by 6 bases, with 14 bases between. The CDR3 DNA sequence: TGTGCCAGCAGTGAATCGAGGAGACTGGGTCAGCCCCAGCATTTT. It codes for CASSESRRLGQPQHF.

This clonotype was seen ten or more times. This chain connects TRBV7-8 to TRBJ1-1; D gene ambiguous. The V end lost 5 bases, the J end lost 1 base, and 11 bases lay between the germline ends. This CDR3 region has 14 residues. Looked up from germline, CDR1 is SGHVS and CDR2 is FQNEAQ. The CDR3 DNA follows: TGTGCCAGCAGCCTTCTCCGACAGAACACTGAAGCTTTCTTT. Its translation: CASSLLRQNTEAFF.

The V and J genes are TRBV27 and TRBJ1-1; the D gene is possibly TRBD1 (5 bases). The CDR3 loop spans 15 amino acids. The germline V and J ends were trimmed by 2 bases and 7 bases, with 17 bases remaining between them. Germline V gene data show CDR1 as MNHEY and CDR2 as SMNVEV (reference sequence). CDR3 loop: CASSLPPPGSYEAFF. CDR3 coding DNA: TGTGCCAGCAGTTTACCCCCCCCAGGGTCCTATGAAGCTTTCTTT.

Details on this clonotype: A much larger clone is a single base away; this may be a read error. The chain employs TRBV5-1 and TRBJ2-2; 7 bases line up with TRBD1. Germline V gene data show CDR1 as SGHRS and CDR2 as YFSETQ. The CDR3 is 15 residues long. The CDR3 loop is CASSLQGENTGELLF. CDR3 in DNA: TGCGCCAGCAGCTTGCAGGGGGAGAACACCGGGGAGCTGCTTTTT.

The J gene is TRBJ1-1, the V gene TRBV19; D perhaps matches TRBD1 (6 bases). Trimming took off 7 bases at V and 4 bases at J, with 10 bases between the two ends. The CDR3 is made up of 12 amino acids. The germline CDR1 and CDR2 sequences are LNHDA and SQIVND (reference sequence). CDR3 nucleotide sequence: TGTGCCAGTATCAGGGGTACCACTGAAGCTTTCTTT. As protein: CASIRGTTEAFF.

This clonotype appeared many times. The V and J genes are TRBV30 and TRBJ1-5; perhaps TRBD1 as D (5 bases). Germline CDR1 is GTSNPN and CDR2 is SVGIG (reference sequence). The CDR3 is 14 amino acids. V was clipped by 0 bases and J by 3 bases, with 9 bases between them. The CDR3 DNA reads TGTGCCTGGAGTGTGGGGCGTCTCAATCAGCCCCAGCATTTT. It yields the protein CAWSVGRLNQPQHF.

The table lists this clonotype with many counts. V is TRBV24-1 and J is TRBJ2-5, with TRBD1 as a possible D gene (12 bases). The CDR3 extends over 24 amino acids. Deletions cut 2 bases from V and 0 bases from J, with 36 bases between. Germline V CDR1 and CDR2: KGHDR, SFDVKD. CDR3 sequence reads: CATSDWGQGAQWTSGPGYQETQYF. The CDR3 DNA reads TGTGCCACCAGTGATTGGGGACAGGGGGCGCAGTGGACTAGCGGGCCAGGGTACCAAGAGACCCAGTACTTC.

This clonotype was seen many times. The chain joins TRBV11-2 to TRBJ2-7, with D possibly being TRBD1 (6 bases). V lost 2 bases to trimming and J lost 2 bases, with 13 bases between them. This CDR3 is built from 15 residues. The germline CDR1 and CDR2 sequences are SGHAT and FQNNGV. CDR3 loop: CASSLQRQATYEQYF. CDR3 sequence (DNA): TGTGCCAGCAGCTTACAGCGACAGGCTACCTACGAGCAGTACTTC.

In this sample, this clonotype turned up many times. The chain employs TRBV6-5 and TRBJ2-7; the match to TRBD2 covers 11 bases. V gave up 6 bases and J gave up 4 bases; unmatched junction bases: 8. This CDR3 comprises 15 residues. The germline V gene has CDR1 MNHEY and CDR2 SVGAGI. Here the CDR3 DNA reads TGTGCCAGCAGATCCCGACTAGCGGGAAGGTACGAGCAGTACTTC. This sequence encodes CASRSRLAGRYEQYF.